This T cell receptor (beta chain) was recovered during a study of Tregs in tolerant kidney transplant recipients. The nonmyeloablative bone marrow transplants came from related graft donors, with transient mixed chimerism. V lost 5 bases and J 5 bases, leaving 8 bases between the germline ends. The CDR3 runs 12 residues. Germline CDR1 and CDR2: SEHNR and FQNEAQ (reference sequence). This table comes from immunoSEQ multiplex PCR, and its TCRdb copy is limited to in-frame clones, with some not included. The sample has tens of thousands of clones; 93% are singletons. The rearrangement joins TRBV7-9 to TRBJ2-3; D gene unclear. This receptor was identified in a human patient who received a combined kidney and bone marrow transplant. Part of the T cells may come from the graft donor. Sequencing used CD4+ T cells from blood (PBMCs), obtained 12 months after the transplant. CDR3 loop: CASSGSGDTQYF. The CDR3 region has the DNA TGTGCCAGCAGCGGATCAGGAGATACGCAGTATTTT.